Each of the 2 T cell receptor beta chains below was sequenced from the same sample in a study of T cell responses to AZD1222 COVID-19 vaccine. Using immunoSEQ multiplex PCR, the repertoire was profiled, and TCRdb retains in-frame clones only, with some absent. The table has 130,000 to 150,000 clones, roughly 90% seen once; the top ten hold roughly 5.4%. The input for sequencing was peripheral blood, taken 28 days after the second dose of the MenACWY control vaccine. The receptors here all came from an adult who received the MenACWY meningococcal vaccine as a control.

This sequence joins TRBV18 and TRBJ2-7; TRBD1 matches 12 bases. The V and J ends lost 3 bases and 4 bases, in that order; junction bases with no gene match: 4. Germline loops: CDR1 KGHSH, CDR2 LQKENI. The CDR3 runs to 15 residues. Here the CDR3 reads CASSPGTGGSYEQYF. The CDR3 DNA is TGTGCCAGCTCACCCGGGACAGGGGGCAGTTACGAGCAGTACTTC.

This clone was found once. The V call is TRBV7-2, the J call TRBJ1-1, with TRBD1 identical over 8 bases. V shed 5 bases and J 6 bases; nucleotides not matched to a gene: 11. The germline V gene has CDR1 SGHTA and CDR2 FQGNSA. The CDR3 is made up of 15 amino acids. CDR3 amino acids: CASSQQGGRSAEAFF. The CDR3 DNA follows: TGTGCCAGCAGCCAACAGGGGGGGCGGTCTGCTGAAGCTTTCTTT.